This T cell receptor beta chain appears in the sequencing data of a study of T cell responses to AZD1222 COVID-19 vaccine (dated by TCRdb to 2020 to 2023). Regarding the complete study: TCR sequencing covered 233 trial participants: approximately 200 given two doses of AZD1222 and 26 given two doses of MenACWY control vaccine. Enrollment into the trials was organized by age into subgroups of 18-55, 56-69 and 70-plus years, and those subgroups contained about 160, 30 and 59 TCR-sequenced participants, respectively.

Via the germline V gene (reference sequence), CDR1 is LNHDA and CDR2 SQIVND. V is cut by 1 base and J by 7 bases, and the space between the germline ends is 10 bases. The CDR3, cysteine through phenylalanine, is 14 amino acids long. CDR3 DNA only is kept here, 42 bases in frame from base 1. Comments on this clone: The antigen it binds to is not known. No quality values exist for individual bases; no much larger clone is one base distant.

The meaning of the sample's time point label: about 28 days (+/-7) after the second vaccine dose. AZD1222 recipients whose second dose came at about 4 weeks and those whose second dose came at about 12 weeks were combined into one group, since spike-specific TCR depth and breadth did not differ between the two schedules. Vaccinee samples were obtained from the UK trials COV001 and COV002, which included a single-blind randomized controlled phase 2/3 trial of AZD1222 (ChAdOx1 nCoV-19) in healthy adults. For TCRbeta chain sequencing, PBMC samples from trial participants were taken at day 0 and at day 28 after the second dose. What the work shows at the level of the full study, not this receptor alone: Most participants were white British and females outnumbered males, and the authors suggested that clonal diversity may have been underestimated. Conclusions about previously exposed vaccinees were limited because only a handful of AZD1222 recipients were SARS-CoV-2 seropositive at baseline. CD4 TCRs associated with the vaccine covered the entire spike protein, and the dominant responses were in regions 160-218 and 743-854. Because no day 14 peak-response samples were available, the repertoires could be characterized only after the peak T cell response. Reportedly, close to half of the unique spike-specific TCRs recognized epitopes lying outside the regions that are mutated in the B.1.351 and B.1.1.7 variants. In the small 56-69-year group, the increase in depth fell short of significance, most likely because of low power. After two AZD1222 doses, spike-specific TCR breadth and depth were significantly higher than at day 0 and than in MenACWY recipients.

The CDR3 regions of human TCRbeta chains were analyzed by immunosequencing. The study's processing was this. TCRs in the repertoires were matched against a reference library of SARS-CoV-2-specific TCRs that had been generated with the MIRA antigen-specificity platform. Breadth was defined as the fraction of unique TCRs that were SARS-CoV-2-associated. Depth was defined as the fraction of total T cells that were SARS-CoV-2-associated. Each spike-specific TCR was assigned to its reactive spike region and to a CD4 or CD8 class using the MIRA data. Log10-transformed breadth and depth values were compared by one-way ANOVA with Sidak's multiple comparisons tests. TCRdb mirrors the immuneACCESS table, restricted to in-frame sequences. Some clones are absent from its copies; in checked studies, under half trace to an unresolved V gene, and the reason for the others is unknown. D and trimming were read from the DNA, whereas the V and J calls and clone size are those reported in that table. The sample table holds 140,000 or so clones, of which around 84% were seen once. The ten largest account for about 4.9% of the sample.

The specimen comprised peripheral blood, sampled 28 days after the second AZD1222 dose. This receptor chain uses TRBV19 and TRBJ1-4, with the D segment identity uncertain. The origin of this receptor is an adult who received the AZD1222 COVID-19 vaccine. The bases read TGTGCCAGTAGTATAGGCCCTCGGAGTGAAAAACTGTTTTTT. Translated, it gives CASSIGPRSEKLFF.